Below, 4 T cell receptor beta chains from the same sample are listed, as sequenced in a study of blood T cell repertoires in COVID-19. Clones were sequenced by immunoSEQ multiplex PCR, and TCRdb holds only the in-frame ones, with some missing. The sample has roughly 270,000 clones; approximately 85% are singletons. The sample was peripheral blood. These TCRs come from a man aged 45-65 years with active or convalescent COVID-19.

The chain has TRBV27 and TRBJ2-3; TRBD2 matches 12 bases. The V and J ends lost 6 bases and 14 bases, in that order; junction bases with no gene match: 12. The CDR3 consists of 14 residues. Germline V CDR1 and CDR2: MNHEY, SMNVEV (reference sequence). CDR3 in amino acids: CASRTSGSSQQVYF. The DNA for the CDR3 is TGTGCCAGCAGGACTAGCGGGAGTTCACAACAGGTGTATTTT.

This clone has just a few counts. The rearrangement joins TRBV10-2 to TRBJ2-7; TRBD2 might be the D (6 bases). V was pared by 1 base and J by 2 bases, with 12 bases between. This CDR3 spans 15 amino acids. Germline assignment: CDR1 WSHSY and CDR2 SAAADI. CDR3 nucleotide sequence: TGCGCCAGCAGTGAGTGGGGGACTGAAGCCTACGAGCAGTACTTC. Translating it yields CASSEWGTEAYEQYF.

The chain joins TRBV18 to TRBJ2-3; the match to TRBD2 covers 12 bases. Losses at the gene ends were 3 bases for V and 6 bases for J; bases not matched to a gene: 4. The germline gives CDR1 KGHSH, CDR2 LQKENI. This CDR3 has 15 amino acids. CDR3 in DNA: TGTGCCAGCTCACCGCCTAGCGGGAGGGATGATACGCAGTATTTT. Translating gives CASSPPSGRDDTQYF.

This clone was picked up one time. The chain links TRBV7-2 to TRBJ1-1; 11 nucleotides agree with TRBD1. V lost 5 bases to trimming and J lost 4 bases; unmatched junction nucleotides: 12. The germline CDR1 and CDR2 sequences are SGHTA and FQGNSA. The CDR3 sequence is 17 residues long. In DNA, the CDR3 is TGTGCCAGCAGCCCTAGGACAGGGGGCGCGTTGGGCACTGAAGCTTTCTTT. Protein: CASSPRTGGALGTEAFF. Full variable domain (rest looked up from reference TRBV7-2 and TRBJ1-1): GAGVSQSPSNKVTEKGKDVELRCDPISGHTALYWYRQSLGQGLEFLIYFQGNSAPDKSGLPSDRFSAERTGGSVSTLTIQRTQQEDSAVYLCASSPRTGGALGTEAFFGQGTRLTVV.